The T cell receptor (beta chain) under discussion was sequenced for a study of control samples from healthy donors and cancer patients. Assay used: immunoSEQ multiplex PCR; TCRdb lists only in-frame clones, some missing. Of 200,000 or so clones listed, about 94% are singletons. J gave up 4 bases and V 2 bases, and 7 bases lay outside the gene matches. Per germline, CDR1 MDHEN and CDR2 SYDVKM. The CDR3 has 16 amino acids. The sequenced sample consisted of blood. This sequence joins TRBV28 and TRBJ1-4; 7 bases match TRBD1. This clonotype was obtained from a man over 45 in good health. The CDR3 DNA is TGTGCCAGCAGTTTACCCCGGGGACAGCATAATGAAAAACTGTTTTTT. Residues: CASSLPRGQHNEKLFF.